One and the same sample provided the 29 T cell receptor beta chains below, sequenced in a study of blood T cells in healthy people across ages. The use of a sample-barcoded 5' primer and a J-beta primer mix characterized a second PCR of roughly 6 to 11 cycles. TCRdb passed the 5' RACE reads through MiXCR, listing each CDR3 protein once. The sample has hundreds of thousands of distinct CDR3 sequences, approximately 50% seen once. Material for sequencing was blood. The receptors originated from a man between 60 and 75 years old in good health.

Only a few counts were recorded for this clonotype. The rearrangement uses TRBV15 and TRBJ2-7; a weak D match, TRBD1 (6 bases). This CDR3 region has 16 residues. The germline V gene encodes CDR1 LNHNV and CDR2 YYDKDF (reference sequence). V dropped 4 bases and J dropped 0 bases, with 16 bases sitting between them. This CDR3 is CATSTSTGKSSYEQYF. CDR3 sequence (DNA): TGTGCCACCAGCACCTCCACAGGGAAGAGCTCCTACGAGCAGTACTTC.

The chain recombines TRBV20-1 with TRBJ2-1, with 8 bases aligning to TRBD2. CDR3 length equals 13 residues. CDR1 DFQATT and CDR2 SNEGSKA come from the germline V gene (reference sequence). The CDR3 sequence: CCGRIAGLNEQFF. In DNA form, the CDR3 reads TGCTGTGGCCGGATAGCGGGACTTAATGAGCAGTTCTTC.

This clonotype was counted between two and nine times. The V gene is TRBV12-3 or TRBV12-4, the J gene TRBJ2-4; D is perhaps TRBD1 (5 bases). The better agreement between TRBJ2-7 and the DNA end casts doubt on the J call. The CDR3 is made up of 14 amino acids. The CDR3 loop reads CASSFPGRAYEQYF. The CDR3 nucleotides read TGTGCCAGCAGTTTCCCCGGCAGGGCTTACGAGCAGTACTTC.

The chain couples TRBV20-1 to TRBJ2-5; D is tentatively TRBD1 or TRBD2 (7 bases each). The length of the CDR3 is 14 residues. Germline V gives CDR1 DFQATT, CDR2 SNEGSKA (reference sequence). Trimming cost V 6 bases and J 3 bases, with 17 bases left between them. The CDR3 region has the DNA TGCAGTGCATTACAGGGGAGGGCCGAAGAGACCCAGTACTTC. This codes for CSALQGRAEETQYF.

In its sample, this clonotype was seen once. The chain links TRBV28 to TRBJ1-2, with D possibly TRBD1 on 5 matching bases. Trimming took 6 bases from V and 7 from J, leaving 12 bases between them. The CDR3 covers 12 residues. The germline V gene encodes CDR1 MDHEN and CDR2 SYDVKM. The CDR3 DNA reads as TGTGCCAGCAGCAACCCAGGGTTTGGCTACACCTTC. It translates to CASSNPGFGYTF.

The rearrangement uses TRBV20-1 and TRBJ2-1, with 8 bases aligning to TRBD2. V lost 1 base to trimming and J lost 4 bases; unmatched junction nucleotides: 9. The CDR3 contains 16 residues. The germline CDR1 and CDR2 sequences are DFQATT and SNEGSKA (reference sequence). CDR3 in DNA: TGCAGTGCTAGAGCTGTCAAAACTAGCGGTTACAATGAGCAGTTCTTC. It specifies CSARAVKTSGYNEQFF.

This chain connects TRBV20-1 to TRBJ2-1; 9 bases match TRBD2. This CDR3 is 18 amino acids long. V shed 5 bases, J shed 6 bases, and the junction held 20 bases outside the gene matches. Germline CDR1 DFQATT, CDR2 SNEGSKA (reference sequence). The CDR3 region has the DNA TGCAGTGCTGGGAGCCACGTGGTGGGGCGGGGGGGCGTCAATGAGCAGTTCTTC. Translation gives CSAGSHVVGRGGVNEQFF.

V gene TRBV9 combines with J gene TRBJ2-3; 12 bases agree with TRBD2. This CDR3 has 18 residues. CDR1 SGDLS and CDR2 YYNGEE come from the germline V gene. With 3 bases clipped from V and 2 bases from J, the junction kept 10 bases outside the gene matches. CDR3 amino acids: CASSADPWTSGATDTQYF. The CDR3 DNA follows: TGTGCCAGCAGCGCCGACCCCTGGACTAGCGGGGCCACAGATACGCAGTATTTT.

This clonotype was observed a handful of times. V usage is TRBV29-1 and J usage is TRBJ2-7, with 8 bases matching TRBD1. The CDR3 loop spans 18 amino acids. Germline V CDR1 and CDR2: SQVTM, ANQGSEA. V shed 8 bases, J shed 4 bases, and the junction held 25 bases outside the gene matches. The CDR3, as DNA: TGCAGCCTTGCGGGACAGGAATTCCTGAAAAGAGGCCTTTACGAGCAGTACTTC. Translated: CSLAGQEFLKRGLYEQYF.

The genes are TRBV7-2 and TRBJ2-7, with D tentatively TRBD1 or TRBD2 (5 bases each). Germline assignment: CDR1 SGHTA and CDR2 FQGNSA. The V gene lost 2 bases and the J gene lost 6 bases, with 11 bases spanning the gap. This CDR3 has 13 residues. CDR3 coding DNA: TGTGCCAGCAGCTTATTTGGGGGAACCGAGCAGTACTTC. It is translated as CASSLFGGTEQYF.

The rearrangement joins TRBV11-2 to TRBJ1-6; D is uncertain. CDR3 length equals 13 residues. Per germline, CDR1 SGHAT and CDR2 FQNNGV. Trimming pared 0 bases from V and 5 bases from J, leaving 2 bases between. CDR3: CASSLDNNSPLHF. In nucleotides, the CDR3 is TGTGCCAGCAGCTTAGACAATAATTCACCCCTCCACTTT.

The gene calls are TRBV10-3 and TRBJ2-1; a possible D gene is TRBD2 (7 bases). With 0 bases removed from V and 10 bases from J, the gap between germline ends came to 16 bases. Germline V CDR1 and CDR2: ENHRY, SYGVKD. The CDR3 runs to 15 residues. DNA for the CDR3: TGTGCCATCAGTGAGTCACGGGGGGCCGAGGGGGAGCAGTTCTTC. As protein: CAISESRGAEGEQFF.

Concerning this clonotype: The junction does not match germline at one end; this may be a read error. This chain joins TRBV12-3 or TRBV12-4 and TRBJ2-3; D is undetermined. This CDR3 has 14 residues. CDR3 sequence (DNA): TGTGCCAGCAGTTTTGGAGTGAGAGCAGATACGGAGTATTTT. Its translation: CASSFGVRADTEYF.

The chain employs TRBV2 and TRBJ2-5; the D gene is possibly TRBD1 (5 bases). Germline-derived CDR1 and CDR2 are SNHLY and FYNNEI. The CDR3 spans 14 residues. V shed 5 bases and J shed 2 bases, with 12 bases lying between them. The chain's CDR3 is CASSRRVGQETQYF. As DNA, the CDR3 is TGTGCCAGCAGTCGCAGGGTGGGGCAAGAGACCCAGTACTTC.

This rearrangement joins TRBV19 to TRBJ2-2, with D possibly TRBD2 on 5 matching bases. CDR1 and CDR2 from the germline V gene are LNHDA and SQIVND (reference sequence). The CDR3 sequence is 15 residues long. Trimming left V 2 bases short and J 3 bases short, with 10 bases between. As DNA, the CDR3 is TGTGCCAGTAGTATAAAGGACTTCTACACCGGGGAGCTGTTTTTT. Protein: CASSIKDFYTGELFF. Looking up the rest from reference TRBV19 and TRBJ2-2 gives the full variable domain: DGGITQSPKYLFRKEGQNVTLSCEQNLNHDAMYWYRQDPGQGLRLIYYSQIVNDFQKGDIAEGYSVSREKKESFPLTVTSAQKNPTAFYLCASSIKDFYTGELFFGEGSRLTVL.

The V and J genes are TRBV6-6 and TRBJ1-2, with TRBD1 matching 11 bases. The CDR3 is 14 residues long. The germline gives CDR1 MNHNY, CDR2 SVGAGI (reference sequence). The V segment lost 7 bases and the J segment 8 bases; nucleotides outside the gene matches: 9. The CDR3 DNA reads as TGTGCCAGCAATCGGGACAGGGGGAGACAGGGCTACACCTTC. It codes for CASNRDRGRQGYTF.

The chain uses TRBV7-9 and TRBJ2-1; 7 bases fit TRBD1. Germline CDR1 is SEHNR and CDR2 is FQNEAQ (reference sequence). The CDR3 has 13 amino acids. V gave up 4 bases and J gave up 10 bases; unmatched junction bases: 7. CDR3 nucleotide sequence: TGTGCCAGCAGCTCGTGGACAGGACCCGAGCAGTTCTTC. This encodes CASSSWTGPEQFF.

This clonotype was observed a few times. The V and J genes are TRBV6-1 and TRBJ2-4, with TRBD2 matching over 10 bases. Judging by the DNA end, TRBJ2-5 fits better; the J call may be wrong. Germline-derived CDR1 and CDR2 are MNHNS and SASEGT. This CDR3 is built from 15 residues. The CDR3 region has the DNA TGTGCCAGCAGTGAAGCAGCGACTAGCGGGCTGACCCAGTACTTC. Protein sequence: CASSEAATSGLTQYF.

This chain joins TRBV10-3 and TRBJ1-2; no reliable D call. The CDR3 runs 19 residues. CDR1 ENHRY and CDR2 SYGVKD come from the germline V gene. V shed 11 bases and J shed 6 bases, with 37 bases lying between them. The CDR3 region has the DNA TGTGCCTCGCGGTACAATCAAAATCTAAGAGGCCGAAGCGGGGATGGCTACACCTTC. Encoded protein: CASRYNQNLRGRSGDGYTF.

Regarding this clonotype: One end of the junction varies from germline; a read error may be responsible. The chain combines TRBV5-4 with TRBJ2-7; possible D gene TRBD2, 5 bases. The CDR3 spans 14 residues. Germline loops: CDR1 SGHNT, CDR2 YYREEE (reference sequence). CDR3 loop: CVSSPEGDSYEQYF. The CDR3 nucleotides are TGTGTCAGCAGCCCCGAGGGAGACTCCTACGAGCAGTACTTC. The whole variable domain, filled in from reference TRBV5-4 and TRBJ2-7, reads ETGVTQSPTHLIKTRGQQVTLRCSSQSGHNTVSWYQQALGQGPQFIFQYYREEENGRGNFPPRFSGLQFPNYSSELNVNALELDDSALYLCVSSPEGDSYEQYFGPGTRLTVT.

The chain has TRBV21-1 and TRBJ1-1; TRBD1 is taken as the D call from the table, unchecked against the DNA. TRBV21-1 is a documented pseudogene. The CDR3 loop spans 14 amino acids. In DNA form, the CDR3 reads TGTGCCAGCAGCAGCTACAGGGAGAACACTGAAGCTTTCTTT. Its protein product is CASSSYRENTEAFF.

The chain has TRBV9 and TRBJ2-5; 13 bases match TRBD2. The length of the CDR3 is 15 residues. Germline CDR1 reads SGDLS; CDR2 reads YYNGEE. J was trimmed by 3 bases and V by 4 bases; bases with no gene match: 3. The CDR3 loop is CASSSGLAGKETQYF. Written as DNA, the CDR3 is TGTGCCAGCAGCTCGGGACTAGCGGGGAAAGAGACCCAGTACTTC.

This chain joins TRBV5-1 and TRBJ2-3, with 9 bases that match TRBD2. Germline loops: CDR1 SGHRS, CDR2 YFSETQ. The CDR3 contains 16 residues. V shed 4 bases, J shed 3 bases, and the junction held 9 bases outside the gene matches. The CDR3 DNA reads as TGCGCCAGCAGCCCAGGTAGCCTAGCGGGGACAGATACGCAGTATTTT. It translates to CASSPGSLAGTDTQYF.

This clonotype has only a few counts. The rearrangement joins TRBV12-3 or TRBV12-4 to TRBJ1-1; a weak D match, TRBD1 (6 bases). Deletions cut 6 bases from V and 2 bases from J, with 13 bases between. This CDR3 comprises 14 residues. CDR3 in amino acids: CASSPSDSNTEAFF. CDR3 in DNA: TGTGCCAGCAGCCCCTCGGACAGTAACACTGAAGCTTTCTTT.

The chain employs TRBV29-1 and TRBJ1-1; 7 nucleotides line up with TRBD1. Germline-derived CDR1 and CDR2 are SQVTM and ANQGSEA. The CDR3 sequence is 13 residues long. The CDR3 reads CTTWDREGTEAFF. The CDR3 nucleotides are TGCACCACTTGGGACAGAGAGGGCACTGAAGCTTTCTTT.

The chain uses TRBV20-1 and TRBJ2-3; D call uncertain. CDR1 and CDR2 from the germline V gene are DFQATT and SNEGSKA (reference sequence). Trimming took 6 bases from V and 5 from J, leaving 9 bases between them. This CDR3 is built from 11 residues. This CDR3 is CSALVVDTQYF. The CDR3 bases are TGCAGTGCCTTAGTCGTAGATACGCAGTATTTT.

The gene calls are TRBV7-9 and TRBJ2-1; D is perhaps TRBD1 (6 bases). Germline CDR1 SEHNR, CDR2 FQNEAQ (reference sequence). The CDR3 runs 16 residues. Trimming stripped 5 bases from V and 6 bases from J, with 20 bases between. CDR3 sequence reads: CASSLVGAGEANEQFF. The CDR3 nucleotides read TGTGCCAGCAGCCTTGTTGGGGCAGGGGAAGCCAATGAGCAGTTCTTC.

The chain employs TRBV20-1 and TRBJ1-1, with D hard to call. The CDR3 loop spans 12 amino acids. CDR1 is DFQATT and CDR2 is SNEGSKA in the germline V gene (reference sequence). Trimming took off 3 bases at V and 1 base at J, with 6 bases between the two ends. For the CDR3, the DNA is TGCAGTGCTAGGGACGGGAACACTGAAGCTTTCTTT. Protein sequence: CSARDGNTEAFF.

This clonotype was counted between two and nine times. The CDR3 loop reads CSVVWGAGGYTF. In nucleotides, the CDR3 is TGCAGCGTTGTGTGGGGGGCCGGTGGCTACACCTTC. The J gene is TRBJ1-2, the V gene TRBV29-1; TRBD1 might be the D (6 bases). This CDR3 has 12 amino acids. Germline lookup yields CDR1 SQVTM and CDR2 ANQGSEA. V was pared by 4 bases and J by 7 bases, with 13 bases between.